This TCR beta chain was obtained from a study of early T cells in non-severe SARS-CoV-2 infection (dated by TCRdb to about 2021). Context from the whole study: TCR sequencing used bulk RNA from unsorted whole blood, so alpha and beta chains could not be paired. The full study reports these points: Matching against VDJdb was skewed toward anti-spike CD8 responses, likely underestimated virus-specific expansions, and missed private and CD4 specificities.

Trimming removed 1 base from V and 0 bases from J, leaving 9 bases between the germline ends. From its cysteine to its phenylalanine, the CDR3 spans 16 amino acids. Of the read, only the CDR3 DNA is kept; its 48 bases are in frame from base 1. CDR1 and CDR2 were assigned from the germline V gene as SGHDN and FVKESK. This clonotype was detected many times. Its target antigen remains unknown. Base qualities are not recorded, but no much larger clone differs from it by a single base. Libraries came from 5' RACE. Instrument on record: NextSeq 500. In the TCR library protocol, unique molecular identifiers were attached to individual cDNA molecules to correct for PCR bias and sequencing error. TCR alpha and beta chains were both sequenced, and the abundances of alpha and beta sequences in each sample were closely correlated with each other. Concerning the study's data processing: V gene, J gene and CDR3 annotation of TCR sequences was performed with Decombinator V4. Expanded TCRs were defined as changing significantly between any two time points under a Poisson model with p below 0.0001. TCR abundances were normalised to the total number of TCRs sequenced in each sample and reported as counts per million. TRAV1-2 paired with TRAJ12, TRAJ20 or TRAJ33 defined MAIT TCRs, while TRAV10 paired with TRAJ18 defined iNKT TCRs. VDJdb, accessed 1 November 2021, was searched for CMV, EBV and SARS-CoV-2 annotated TCRs, with TCRs annotated for multiple antigens excluded. Starting from the raw public reads, TCRdb applied fastp trimming at Q25, assembled clones with MiXCR and retained in-frame beta chains. CDR3 protein duplicates are merged, each entry listing the most common genes and DNA. Here the V and J calls rest on TCRdb's processing, not on the authors' analysis. This sample holds about 42,000 distinct CDR3 sequences; 6% to 7.5% were observed only once. Approximately 4.5% of the sample is taken by the ten largest.

A case-control design nested within a healthcare worker cohort in London, UK, was used, with weekly nasopharyngeal swab PCR tests and blood sampling performed. Healthcare workers were enrolled in the week of the UK lockdown, from 23 to 31 March 2020, and were followed every week for up to roughly 15 weeks. The rearranged chain carries TRBV14 and TRBJ2-2, with the D gene uncertain. The sequencing sample was made of whole blood. This clonotype was obtained from an adult who was a healthcare worker with PCR-confirmed SARS-CoV-2 infection or an uninfected control (not recorded which). In nucleotide form, the sequence is TGTGCCAGCAGCCAAGTGGCCACCTCGAACACCGGGGAGCTGTTTTTT. It encodes CASSQVATSNTGELFF. Full variable domain (CDR3 extended with the reference TRBV14 and TRBJ2-2 proteins): EAGVTQFPSHSVIEKGQTVTLRCDPISGHDNLYWYRRVMGKEIKFLLHFVKESKQDESGMPNNRFLAERTGGTYSTLKVQPAELEDSGVYFCASSQVATSNTGELFFGEGSRLTVL.